The present T cell receptor beta chain was sequenced within a study of shared clonotypes between healthy human individuals. Details on this clone: No antigen is known for it.

Study-level findings and limits: Estimated richness was generally greater in naive than memory subsets.

Trimming pared 4 bases from V and 10 bases from J, leaving 15 bases between. Germline-derived CDR1 and CDR2 are SGHRS and YFSETQ. This CDR3 has 13 amino acids. Generated by immunoSEQ multiplex PCR, the TCRdb table keeps only in-frame clones and is missing some. The table shows roughly 1,500,000 clones, with around 98.5% occurring only once. The J gene is TRBJ2-1, the V gene TRBV5-1, with D maybe TRBD2 (6 bases). The sequence derives from a man under 40 in good health. The material sequenced was naive CD4+ T cells sorted from blood. Regarding subset: CD45RA+ positively selected. The CDR3 loop is CASSLGGDKEQFF. The CDR3 DNA reads TGCGCCAGCAGCCTTGGAGGGGATAAGGAGCAGTTCTTC.